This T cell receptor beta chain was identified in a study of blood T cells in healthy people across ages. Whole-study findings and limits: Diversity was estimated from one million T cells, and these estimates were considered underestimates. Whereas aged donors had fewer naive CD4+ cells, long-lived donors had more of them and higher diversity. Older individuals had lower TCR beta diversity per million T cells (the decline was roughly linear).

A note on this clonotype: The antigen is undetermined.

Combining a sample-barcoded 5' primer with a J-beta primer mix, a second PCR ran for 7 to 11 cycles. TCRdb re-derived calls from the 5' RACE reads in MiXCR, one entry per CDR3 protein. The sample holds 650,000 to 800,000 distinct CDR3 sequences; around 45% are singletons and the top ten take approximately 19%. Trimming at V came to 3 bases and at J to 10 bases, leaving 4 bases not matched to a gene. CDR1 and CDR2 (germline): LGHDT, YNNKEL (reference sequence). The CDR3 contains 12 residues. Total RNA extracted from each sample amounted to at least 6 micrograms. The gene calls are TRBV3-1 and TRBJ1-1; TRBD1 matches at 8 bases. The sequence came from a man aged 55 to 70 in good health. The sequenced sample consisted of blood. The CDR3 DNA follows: TGTGCCAGCAGCCATTATACAGGGGGAGCTTTCTTT. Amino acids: CASSHYTGGAFF.